The 8 T cell receptor beta chains below come from one sample, sequenced in a study of naive and memory T cell subsets. Two oligonucleotides, mixed equimolar, formed the beta constant-region primer covering TRBC1 and TRBC2. Each CDR3 protein gets one entry after TCRdb re-called the UMI-ligation and nested PCR reads with MiXCR. The sample consists of tens of thousands of distinct CDR3 sequences, about an eighth of them appearing once. Sequenced: effector memory CD4+ T cells from blood. Subset denoted: effector memory, CD45RA- CD27-. All receptors come from a human donor in good health.

V gene TRBV12-3 or TRBV12-4 combines with J gene TRBJ1-1; possibly TRBD1 for D (5 bases). The CDR3 length is 15 residues. Trimming cost V 6 bases and J 4 bases, with 18 bases left between them. The CDR3, as DNA: TGTGCCAGCAGACCTTGGGCGGCGGGGGGCACTGAAGCTTTCTTT. Translated: CASRPWAAGGTEAFF.

This clonotype was detected many times. V and J are TRBV7-8 and TRBJ2-5; TRBD2 might be the D (6 bases). The CDR3 runs to 15 residues. Trimming cost V 4 bases and J 0 bases, with 12 bases left between them. Germline assignment: CDR1 SGHVS and CDR2 FQNEAQ. In DNA, the CDR3 is TGTGCCAGCAGCTCCCAATGGGACTACCAAGAGACCCAGTACTTC. The encoded protein is CASSSQWDYQETQYF.

This clonotype occurred a few times. J is TRBJ1-1 and V is TRBV30; maybe TRBD1 (5 bases). The V gene lost 0 bases and the J gene lost 0 bases, with 8 bases spanning the gap. The CDR3 is 14 residues long. Germline loops: CDR1 GTSNPN, CDR2 SVGIG (reference sequence). CDR3 residues: CAWSVSGVNTEAFF. The CDR3 DNA reads TGTGCCTGGAGTGTTTCGGGGGTGAACACTGAAGCTTTCTTT.

This clonotype was seen at least ten times. The chain employs TRBV5-6 and TRBJ2-3; 9 bases are shared with TRBD2. CDR3 length equals 13 residues. The V segment lost 2 bases and the J segment 12 bases; nucleotides outside the gene matches: 7. The germline CDR1 and CDR2 sequences are SGHDT and YYEEEE. The CDR3 reads CASSFASGISQYF. CDR3 coding DNA: TGTGCCAGCAGCTTTGCTAGCGGGATTTCACAGTATTTT.

This clonotype was observed many times. V is TRBV28 and J is TRBJ2-3; 8 nucleotides agree with TRBD2. CDR1 and CDR2 from the germline V gene are MDHEN and SYDVKM. The CDR3 consists of 17 residues. With 4 bases clipped from V and 2 bases from J, the junction kept 11 bases outside the gene matches. CDR3 DNA sequence: TGTGCCAGCAGTTCCCCTGGGGCTAGCGGGTCCACAGATACGCAGTATTTT. The encoded protein is CASSSPGASGSTDTQYF. The whole variable domain, filled in from reference TRBV28 and TRBJ2-3, reads DVKVTQSSRYLVKRTGEKVFLECVQDMDHENMFWYRQDPGLGLRLIYFSYDVKMKEKGDIPEGYSVSREKKERFSLILESASTNQTSMYLCASSSPGASGSTDTQYFGPGTRLTVL.

The chain recombines TRBV4-1 with TRBJ2-2, with 7 bases fitting TRBD2. The germline gives CDR1 MGHRA, CDR2 YSYEKL. Trimming at V came to 2 bases and at J to 5 bases, leaving 2 bases not matched to a gene. The CDR3 extends over 14 amino acids. CDR3 protein: CASSQPGGTGELFF. The CDR3 DNA is TGCGCCAGCAGCCAACCGGGAGGAACCGGGGAGCTGTTTTTT.

To note about this clonotype: This may come from a read error, since a much larger clone is one base off. This chain links TRBV7-9 with TRBJ2-1; 7 bases match TRBD2. The CDR3 covers 19 residues. The V segment lost 1 base and the J segment 5 bases; nucleotides outside the gene matches: 17. From germline, CDR1 is SEHNR and CDR2 FQNEAQ (reference sequence). This CDR3 reads CASSLGGLEGGLINNEQFF. DNA for the CDR3: TGTGCCAGCAGCTTAGGCGGGCTAGAGGGAGGGCTAATAAACAATGAGCAGTTCTTC.

In this sample, this clonotype turned up a few times. This rearrangement joins TRBV4-2 to TRBJ1-4, with 10 bases lining up with TRBD1. The CDR3 is 16 residues long. Germline-derived CDR1 and CDR2 are LGHNA and YNFKEQ. V gave up 4 bases and J gave up 5 bases; unmatched junction bases: 7. The CDR3 nucleotides are TGTGCCAGCAGCCGAGAACCGGGACAGGGGAATGAAAAACTGTTTTTT. It codes for CASSREPGQGNEKLFF.